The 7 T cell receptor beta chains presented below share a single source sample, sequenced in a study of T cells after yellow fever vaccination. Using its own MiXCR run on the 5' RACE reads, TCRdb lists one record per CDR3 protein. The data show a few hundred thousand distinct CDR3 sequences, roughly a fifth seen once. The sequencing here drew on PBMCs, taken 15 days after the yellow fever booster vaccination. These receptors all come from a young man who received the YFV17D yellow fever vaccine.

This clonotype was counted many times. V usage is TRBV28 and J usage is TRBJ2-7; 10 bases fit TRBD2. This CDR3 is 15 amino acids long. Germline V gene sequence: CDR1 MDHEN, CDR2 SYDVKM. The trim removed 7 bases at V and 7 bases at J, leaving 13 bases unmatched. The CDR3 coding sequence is TGTGCCAGCACCCGAGTAGGGCTAGCGGGGGAGGAGCAGTACTTC. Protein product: CASTRVGLAGEEQYF.

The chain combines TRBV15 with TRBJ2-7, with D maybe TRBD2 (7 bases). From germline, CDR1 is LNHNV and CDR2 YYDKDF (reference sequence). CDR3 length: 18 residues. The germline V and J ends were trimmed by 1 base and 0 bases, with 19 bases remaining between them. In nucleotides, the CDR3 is TGTGCCACCAGCAGAGGCGGGGAGGGGGACTGGAACTCCTACGAGCAGTACTTC. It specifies CATSRGGEGDWNSYEQYF.

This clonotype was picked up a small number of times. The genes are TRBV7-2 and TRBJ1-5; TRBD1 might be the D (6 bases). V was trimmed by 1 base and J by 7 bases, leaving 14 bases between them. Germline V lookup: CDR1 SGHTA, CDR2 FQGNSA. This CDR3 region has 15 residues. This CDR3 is CASSLGGRVEQPQHF. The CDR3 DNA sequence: TGTGCCAGCAGCTTAGGGGGGCGCGTAGAGCAGCCCCAGCATTTT.

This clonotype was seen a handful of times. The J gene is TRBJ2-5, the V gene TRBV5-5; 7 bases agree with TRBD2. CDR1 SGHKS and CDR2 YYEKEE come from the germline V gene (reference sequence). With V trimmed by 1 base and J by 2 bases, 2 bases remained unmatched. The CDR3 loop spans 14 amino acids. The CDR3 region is CASSLTSAQETQYF. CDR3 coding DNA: TGTGCCAGCAGCTTGACTAGCGCACAAGAGACCCAGTACTTC.

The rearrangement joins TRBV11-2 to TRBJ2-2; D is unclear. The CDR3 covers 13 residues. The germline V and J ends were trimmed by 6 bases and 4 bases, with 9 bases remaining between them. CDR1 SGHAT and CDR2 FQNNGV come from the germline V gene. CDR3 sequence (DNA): TGTGCCAGCAGTCTTAGTCTCACCGGGGAGCTGTTTTTT. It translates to CASSLSLTGELFF.

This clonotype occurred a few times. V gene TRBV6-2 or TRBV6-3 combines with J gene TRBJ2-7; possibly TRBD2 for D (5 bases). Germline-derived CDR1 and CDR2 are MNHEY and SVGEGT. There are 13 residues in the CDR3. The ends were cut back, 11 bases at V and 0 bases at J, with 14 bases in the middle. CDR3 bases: TGTGCCGGGCGGGCGACAAGCTCCTACGAGCAGTACTTC. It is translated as CAGRATSSYEQYF.

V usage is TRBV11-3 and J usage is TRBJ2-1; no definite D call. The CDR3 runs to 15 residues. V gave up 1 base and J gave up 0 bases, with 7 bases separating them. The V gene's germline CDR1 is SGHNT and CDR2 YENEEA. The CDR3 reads CASSLGANSYNEQFF. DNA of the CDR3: TGTGCCAGCAGCTTAGGAGCGAACTCCTACAATGAGCAGTTCTTC.